These 25 T cell receptor beta chains were all obtained from the same sample, sequenced in a study of cytotoxic CD8 clonotypes in ibrutinib-treated CLL. Sequencing was performed with immunoSEQ multiplex PCR; in TCRdb, only in-frame clones are kept and a portion is missing. This sample yields about 150,000 clones, of which 79% are seen a single time; more than 10% belongs to the top ten. The specimen was PBMCs, collected after 12 months of ibrutinib treatment. These receptors were obtained from a human donor with chronic lymphocytic leukemia.

The V and J genes are TRBV29-1 and TRBJ2-5; D remains unclear. The V gene lost 4 bases and the J gene lost 2 bases, with 11 bases spanning the gap. Germline values: CDR1 SQVTM, CDR2 ANQGSEA. The CDR3 covers 13 residues. This CDR3 is CSVGPRMQETQYF. The CDR3 nucleotides read TGCAGCGTTGGGCCTCGGATGCAAGAGACCCAGTACTTC.

V and J are TRBV6-5 and TRBJ2-7; TRBD1 is a possible D gene (6 bases). Germline-derived CDR1 and CDR2 are MNHEY and SVGAGI. Trimming stripped 5 bases from V and 2 bases from J, with 16 bases between. This CDR3 comprises 15 residues. CDR3 sequence (DNA): TGTGCCAGCAGTCGACAAATCGGGACAACCTACGAGCAGTACTTC. Translation gives CASSRQIGTTYEQYF.

V usage is TRBV18 and J usage is TRBJ2-1, with 7 positions matching TRBD2. The CDR3 is 13 residues long. Germline V CDR1 and CDR2: KGHSH, LQKENI. The V and J ends lost 0 bases and 12 bases, in that order; junction bases with no gene match: 5. CDR3 sequence (DNA): TGTGCCAGCTCACCACCGGGGGGGTCCGGGCAGTTCTTC. Translating gives CASSPPGGSGQFF.

This clone was seen a few times. V gene TRBV7-2 combines with J gene TRBJ1-2, with a weak D call TRBD1 (5 bases). The germline V gene encodes CDR1 SGHTA and CDR2 FQGNSA. V lost 6 bases and J lost 8, with 19 bases in between. CDR3 length equals 14 residues. The CDR3 sequence is CASRRTGGEEGYTF. The CDR3 DNA reads TGTGCCAGCAGGCGTACTGGGGGGGAGGAAGGCTACACCTTC.

V and J are TRBV7-9 and TRBJ2-2; D gene unclear. The CDR3 runs 13 residues. CDR1 SEHNR and CDR2 FQNEAQ come from the germline V gene (reference sequence). Trimming removed 2 bases at V and 2 bases at J, with 3 bases between. The chain's CDR3 is CASSLTNTGELFF. In DNA, the CDR3 is TGTGCCAGCAGCTTAACCAACACCGGGGAGCTGTTTTTT.

The chain is built from TRBV30 and TRBJ2-7; either TRBD1 or TRBD2 may fit D (6 bases each). Per germline, CDR1 GTSNPN and CDR2 SVGIG (reference sequence). This CDR3 spans 13 amino acids. V lost 0 bases and J 9 bases, leaving 15 bases between the germline ends. CDR3 amino acids: CAWSVRDTGRQYF. The CDR3 DNA reads TGTGCCTGGAGTGTTCGGGACACCGGGAGGCAGTACTTC. Combining the CDR3 with reference TRBV30 and TRBJ2-7 gives the whole variable domain SQTIHQWPATLVQPVGSPLSLECTVEGTSNPNLYWYRQAAGRGLQLLFYSVGIGQISSEVPQNLSASRPQDRQFILSSKKLLLSDSGFYLCAWSVRDTGRQYFGPGTRLTVT.

This clone came up a few times. The rearrangement joins TRBV10-3 to TRBJ2-1; 12 nucleotides line up with TRBD2. The germline V gene has CDR1 ENHRY and CDR2 SYGVKD. This CDR3 region has 15 residues. The V and J ends lost 6 bases and 7 bases, in that order; junction bases with no gene match: 7. Written as DNA, the CDR3 is TGTGCCATCAGCCGACTAGCGGGAGATGATAATGAGCAGTTCTTC. Translation: CAISRLAGDDNEQFF.

The chain combines TRBV5-8 with TRBJ2-7, with 10 bases that match TRBD2. Trimming cost V 2 bases and J 4 bases; bases outside gene matches: 3. CDR1 and CDR2 (germline): SGHTS, YDEGEE. The CDR3 has 14 amino acids. Written as DNA, the CDR3 is TGTGCCAGCAGCTTTTTAGCGGGAGGTTACGAGCAGTACTTC. This sequence encodes CASSFLAGGYEQYF.

This clone occurred once. The sample holds other DNA sequences that translate to the same CDR3. The gene calls are TRBV5-6 and TRBJ2-6; D assignment may be TRBD1 or TRBD2 (5 bases each). The CDR3 extends over 15 amino acids. The V end lost 4 bases, the J end lost 1 base, and 9 bases lay between the germline ends. CDR1 and CDR2 (germline): SGHDT, YYEEEE. CDR3 DNA sequence: TGTGCCAGCAGCCCAGGGAGATCTGGGGCCAACGTCCTGACTTTC. It codes for CASSPGRSGANVLTF.

CDR3 sequence: CASSIVVGGAAEQYF. The CDR3 bases are TGTGCCAGTAGTATAGTCGTTGGGGGGGCGGCCGAGCAGTACTTC. The chain uses TRBV19 and TRBJ2-7, with a tentative D call TRBD2 (7 bases). CDR1 and CDR2 (germline): LNHDA, SQIVND (reference sequence). The CDR3 contains 15 residues. Between the trimmed V and J ends, which lost 1 base and 6 bases, there was a span of 16 bases.

The chain carries TRBV7-9 and TRBJ1-2; 8 positions agree with TRBD1. Germline-derived CDR1 and CDR2 are SEHNR and FQNEAQ (reference sequence). The CDR3 totals 13 residues. After removal of 1 base from V and 8 bases from J, the junction contained 3 bases not matched to a gene. This chain's CDR3 is CASSLGTGNGYTF. CDR3 bases: TGTGCCAGCAGCTTAGGGACAGGGAACGGCTACACCTTC.

The chain uses TRBV13 and TRBJ1-2, with D possibly TRBD1 on 5 matching bases. The CDR3 is 17 residues long. The germline CDR1 and CDR2 sequences are PRHDT and FYEKMQ (reference sequence). Trimming left V 3 bases short and J 2 bases short, with 19 bases between. The CDR3 reads CASSLGTARPKNYGYTF. The CDR3 coding sequence is TGTGCCAGCAGCTTGGGGACGGCACGACCCAAGAACTATGGCTACACCTTC.

This clone was found a few times. The chain joins TRBV28 to TRBJ1-5; D unclear. The V end lost 3 bases, the J end lost 8 bases, and 14 bases lay between the germline ends. The CDR3 consists of 14 residues. Germline CDR1 is MDHEN and CDR2 is SYDVKM. CDR3 coding DNA: TGTGCCAGCAGTTTGGGCTCCCCTTGGGAGCCCCAGCATTTT. Amino acids: CASSLGSPWEPQHF.

This chain joins TRBV27 and TRBJ2-7; no reliable D call. The germline V and J ends were trimmed by 3 bases and 0 bases, with 6 bases remaining between them. The CDR3 is 13 amino acids. Germline V gene sequence: CDR1 MNHEY, CDR2 SMNVEV (reference sequence). The CDR3 DNA follows: TGTGCCAGCAGTTTTTTAGGCTCCTACGAGCAGTACTTC. Its translation is CASSFLGSYEQYF.

The chain couples TRBV5-5 to TRBJ2-7; D is unclear. Germline values: CDR1 SGHKS, CDR2 YYEKEE (reference sequence). The CDR3 has 14 residues. Trimming stripped 2 bases from V and 3 bases from J, with 12 bases between. The CDR3 is CASSFTNRLYEQYF. The CDR3 coding sequence is TGTGCCAGCAGCTTTACTAACCGACTCTACGAGCAGTACTTC. Filled out from reference TRBV5-5 and TRBJ2-7, the complete variable domain reads DAGVTQSPTHLIKTRGQQVTLRCSPISGHKSVSWYQQVLGQGPQFIFQYYEKEERGRGNFPDRFSARQFPNYSSELNVNALLLGDSALYLCASSFTNRLYEQYFGPGTRLTVT.

About this clone: Other nucleotide sequences from this sample produce the same CDR3. The rearrangement uses TRBV7-9 and TRBJ2-7; D unresolved. The CDR3 covers 12 residues. The germline CDR1 and CDR2 sequences are SEHNR and FQNEAQ (reference sequence). The germline V and J ends were trimmed by 2 bases and 0 bases, with 2 bases remaining between them. The CDR3 sequence: CASSLTSYEQYF. The CDR3 DNA reads as TGTGCCAGCAGCTTAACCTCCTACGAGCAGTACTTC.

The V gene is TRBV4-2, the J gene TRBJ2-7; TRBD1 matches at 9 bases. CDR3 length equals 17 residues. The ends lost 4 bases at V and 6 bases at J; junction bases unmatched: 16. Germline V gene data show CDR1 as LGHNA and CDR2 as YNFKEQ. CDR3 sequence (DNA): TGTGCCAGCAGCCCAGCCACCTGGACAGGGGATTTTCTCGAGCAGTACTTC. It is translated as CASSPATWTGDFLEQYF.

This clone was seen a few times. The genes are TRBV9 and TRBJ2-1; D uncertain. This CDR3 spans 13 amino acids. The ends were cut back, 0 bases at V and 4 bases at J, with 5 bases in the middle. The V gene's germline CDR1 is SGDLS and CDR2 YYNGEE. This CDR3 reads CASSVAQYNEQFF. The CDR3 DNA is TGTGCCAGCAGCGTAGCACAGTACAATGAGCAGTTCTTC.

This chain joins TRBV10-2 and TRBJ2-7; unclear D gene. Germline lookup yields CDR1 WSHSY and CDR2 SAAADI. The V gene lost 7 bases and the J gene lost 5 bases, with 12 bases spanning the gap. This CDR3 is built from 12 residues. CDR3 loop: CASKSSFHEQYF. The DNA for the CDR3 is TGCGCCAGCAAATCCAGCTTTCACGAGCAGTACTTC.

This clone was counted between two and nine times. The J gene is TRBJ1-3, the V gene TRBV19; D ambiguous. Looked up from germline, CDR1 is LNHDA and CDR2 is SQIVND (reference sequence). CDR3 length: 17 amino acids. V was pared by 7 bases and J by 0 bases, with 19 bases between. The CDR3 loop reads CASNLAGRRNSGNTIYF. The CDR3 coding sequence is TGTGCCAGTAACTTAGCGGGGAGGCGGAACTCTGGAAACACCATATATTTT.

The chain uses TRBV5-1 and TRBJ2-7, with TRBD1 identical over 9 bases. The germline CDR1 and CDR2 sequences are SGHRS and YFSETQ. This CDR3 has 14 amino acids. V was clipped by 3 bases and J by 4 bases; unmatched bases: 5. The CDR3 DNA follows: TGCGCCAGCAGCTCGGCGGGACAGGGTTACGAGCAGTACTTC. This encodes CASSSAGQGYEQYF.

This clone is a singleton in its sample. V gene TRBV28 combines with J gene TRBJ1-5; no reliable D call. Germline loops: CDR1 MDHEN, CDR2 SYDVKM. V was shortened by 2 bases and J by 3 bases, with 5 bases between the two germline ends. There are 13 residues in the CDR3. DNA of the CDR3: TGTGCCAGCAGTTTAGACCCCAATCAGCCCCAGCATTTT. It translates to CASSLDPNQPQHF.

The CDR3, as DNA: TGTGCCAGCTCACCATCTAGCGGGGTTCCGACCTACAATGAGCAGTTCTTC. Translating it yields CASSPSSGVPTYNEQFF. The rearrangement uses TRBV18 and TRBJ2-1; 9 nucleotides line up with TRBD2. V lost 2 bases and J lost 2; bases outside the gene matches: 7. This CDR3 has 17 amino acids. The germline gives CDR1 KGHSH, CDR2 LQKENI.

This clone was counted only a few times. The CDR3 region is CAISGGLAGGQNEQFF. In nucleotides, the CDR3 is TGTGCCATCAGTGGGGGACTAGCGGGAGGCCAGAATGAGCAGTTCTTC. The chain employs TRBV10-3 and TRBJ2-1, with 15 bases aligning to TRBD2. Germline values: CDR1 ENHRY, CDR2 SYGVKD. V dropped 4 bases and J dropped 7; count of bases not matched to a gene: 5. The CDR3 is 16 residues long.

On this clone itself: At one end the junction does not follow the germline gene, possibly because of a read error. The rearrangement joins TRBV7-9 to TRBJ1-2; TRBD1 matches at 7 bases. Germline V gene lookup returns CDR1 SEHNR and CDR2 FQNEAQ (reference sequence). This CDR3 contains 14 residues. The CDR3 region has the DNA TGTGCCAGCAGCTTGTCAGGGGACAGCGGCTTAGGATCCTTC. This sequence encodes CASSLSGDSGLGSF.